These T cell receptor beta chains were read from a single sample in a study of post-analysis software for immune sequencing data. TCRdb processed the PCR reads anew with MiXCR; each CDR3 protein has one entry. Of a few hundred thousand distinct CDR3 sequences listed, less than 40% were seen once; the top ten hold approximately 7.1%. Material: blood. These receptors were collected from a girl aged 2 to 10 with multiple sclerosis. CDR3s leave out the opening cysteine and the closing phenylalanine or tryptophan. D genes are given only for firm matches.

TRBV29-1	-	TRBJ2-3	14	SVEKTGGVFGGTQY
TRBV11-2	-	TRBJ1-2	9	ASSPRYGYT
TRBV20-1	-	TRBJ1-4	12	SAIRDLGIEKLF
TRBV6-5	TRBD1	TRBJ2-7	14	ASSSPFKGQGGEQY
TRBV20-1	TRBD2	TRBJ2-1	14	SARGGIAPSYNEQF
TRBV4-1	TRBD1	TRBJ2-5	13	ASSQEGQGAETQY
TRBV18	-	TRBJ1-4	15	ASSRTNTGLQNEKLF
TRBV20-1	-	TRBJ2-1	13	SARDPLDFQDEQF
TRBV6-4	-	TRBJ2-1	14	ASSDGISAPYNEQF
TRBV20-1	-	TRBJ2-1	11	SARDHVRNEQF